This T cell receptor beta chain was sequenced for a study of blood T cell repertoires in COVID-19. Study as a whole: Whether acute or convalescent, the COVID-19 samples came from the United States, Italy and Spain. From T cells, B-cell-depleted T cells, or PBMCs came the material, which was cDNA or gDNA.

Original analysis: Amplifying reference gene primers gave estimates of nucleated cell counts. The protocol was immunoSEQ multiplex PCR, while the TCRdb copy is restricted to in-frame clones and leaves out a portion. For V, J and clone size, that table is used; D and trimming come from the DNA. The table includes some 250,000 clones, about 70% detected once. The CDR3 runs 18 residues. With V trimmed by 0 bases and J by 3 bases, 8 bases remained unmatched. CDR1 and CDR2 from the germline V gene are LGHNA and YNFKEQ. Sequencing was done on a sample of peripheral blood. The chain couples TRBV4-2 to TRBJ2-3; 11 bases fit TRBD1. The clonotype comes from a woman older than 75 with acute or convalescent COVID-19. CDR3 DNA: TGTGCCAGCAGCCAAGAAGGTAGAGGGGACAGGGGGACAGATACGCAGTATTTT. Its translation is CASSQEGRGDRGTDTQYF.